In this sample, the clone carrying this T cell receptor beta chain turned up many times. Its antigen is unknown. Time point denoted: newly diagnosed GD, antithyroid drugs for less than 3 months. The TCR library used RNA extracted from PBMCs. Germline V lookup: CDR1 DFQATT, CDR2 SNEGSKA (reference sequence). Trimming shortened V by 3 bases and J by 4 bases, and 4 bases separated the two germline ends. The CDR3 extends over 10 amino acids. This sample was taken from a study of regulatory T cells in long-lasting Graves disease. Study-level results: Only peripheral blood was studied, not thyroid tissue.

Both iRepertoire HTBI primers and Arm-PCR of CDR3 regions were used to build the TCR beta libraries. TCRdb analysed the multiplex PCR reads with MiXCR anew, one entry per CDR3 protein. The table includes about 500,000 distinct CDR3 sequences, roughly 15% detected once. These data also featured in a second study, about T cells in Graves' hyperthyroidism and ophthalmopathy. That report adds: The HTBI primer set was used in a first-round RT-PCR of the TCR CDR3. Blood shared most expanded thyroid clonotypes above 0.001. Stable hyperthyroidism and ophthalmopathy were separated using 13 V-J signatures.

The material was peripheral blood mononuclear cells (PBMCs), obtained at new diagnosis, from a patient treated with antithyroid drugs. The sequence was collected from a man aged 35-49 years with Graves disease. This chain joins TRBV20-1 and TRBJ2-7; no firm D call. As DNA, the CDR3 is TGCAGTGCTAGGAAATACGAGCAGTACTTC. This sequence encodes CSARKYEQYF.